These T cell receptor beta chains were read from a single sample in a study of cytomegalovirus exposure and HLA in healthy donors. The repertoire was sequenced with immunoSEQ multiplex PCR; TCRdb's copy has only in-frame clones and lacks some. The profile shows 80,000 to 90,000 clones, approximately 96% of them singletons. Sequencing was performed on PBMCs. All receptors derive from a man younger than 30 in good health and CMV-seronegative. CDR3s include the opening cysteine and the closing phenylalanine or tryptophan. D genes are given only for firm matches. The size entry is marked missing in some rows and otherwise reads once, few, many or a size class.

D,J,size,V,CDR3,DNA
TRBD1,TRBJ2-7,NA,TRBV7-9,CASSVGAGTATYEQYF,TGTGCCAGCAGCGTCGGGGCCGGGACAGCCACCTACGAGCAGTACTTC
NA,TRBJ2-6,NA,TRBV5-1,CASSSGHPSGANVLTF,TGCGCCAGCAGCTCAGGACACCCCTCTGGGGCCAACGTCCTGACTTTC
NA,TRBJ2-5,once,TRBV11-2,CASSFPYQETQYF,TGTGCCAGCAGCTTTCCGTACCAAGAGACCCAGTACTTC
NA,TRBJ1-5,NA,TRBV11-2,CASSLGQGNQPQHF,TGTGCCAGCAGCTTAGGGCAGGGCAATCAGCCCCAGCATTTT
TRBD2,TRBJ2-1,NA,TRBV2,CASTPDRPGLAFEQFF,TGTGCCAGCACTCCGGACAGACCGGGACTAGCGTTTGAGCAGTTCTTC
TRBD2,TRBJ2-3,NA,TRBV12-5,CASGPGLASTDTQYF,TGTGCTAGTGGACCTGGACTAGCTAGCACAGATACGCAGTATTTT
NA,TRBJ1-1,NA,TRBV28,CASSLDKNIEAFF,TGTGCCAGCAGTTTAGACAAGAACATTGAAGCTTTCTTT
NA,TRBJ1-4,NA,TRBV5-1,CASSLDLGAANEKLFF,TGCGCCAGCAGCTTGGATTTGGGGGCAGCTAATGAAAAACTGTTTTTT
NA,TRBJ1-2,NA,TRBV10-3,CAISSASEGYTF,TGTGCCATCAGTTCCGCCTCTGAGGGCTACACCTTC
NA,TRBJ1-2,NA,TRBV2,CASSTGQFYGYTF,TGTGCCAGCAGTACAGGACAGTTCTATGGCTACACCTTC
TRBD2,TRBJ2-1,NA,TRBV2,CASRAGTSGPYNEQFF,TGTGCCAGCAGAGCTGGGACTAGCGGGCCTTACAATGAGCAGTTCTTC
TRBD1,TRBJ1-3,NA,TRBV7-7,CASSSGQATSGNTIYF,TGTGCTAGCAGCTCAGGACAGGCAACCTCTGGAAACACCATATATTTT
NA,TRBJ1-2,NA,TRBV18,CASSPPQVGRGYTF,TGTGCCAGCTCACCGCCCCAGGTGGGCCGGGGCTACACCTTC
TRBD1,TRBJ2-6,NA,TRBV11-3,CASTPRDRGSGANVLTF,TGTGCCAGCACCCCCCGGGACAGGGGTTCTGGGGCCAACGTCCTGACTTTC
NA,TRBJ2-7,once,TRBV11-2,CASSSHPTITYEQYF,TGTGCCAGCAGCTCACACCCGACTATCACCTACGAGCAGTACTTC
NA,TRBJ2-3,NA,TRBV27,CASSPQLISDTQYF,TGTGCCAGCAGTCCGCAACTAATTTCGGATACGCAGTATTTT
NA,TRBJ2-7,NA,TRBV6-4,CASSDMPGNYEQYF,TGTGCCAGCAGTGACATGCCAGGGAACTACGAGCAGTACTTC
TRBD1,TRBJ1-1,NA,TRBV6-1,CAIRNRGMNTEAFF,TGTGCCATCCGGAACAGGGGAATGAACACTGAAGCTTTCTTT
TRBD2,TRBJ2-5,few,TRBV7-6,CASASGRPQETQYF,TGTGCCAGCGCGAGCGGGAGGCCCCAAGAGACCCAGTACTTC
NA,TRBJ1-1,NA,TRBV7-6,CASSLDVQGEAFF,TGTGCCAGCAGCTTAGATGTACAGGGTGAAGCTTTCTTT
TRBD2,TRBJ2-5,NA,TRBV6-5,CASSPGTSRETQYF,TGTGCCAGCAGCCCCGGGACTAGTAGGGAGACCCAGTACTTC
TRBD1,TRBJ2-7,NA,TRBV9,CASSVGQTGVVGEQYF,TGTGCCAGCAGCGTTGGACAAACAGGGGTTGTAGGCGAGCAGTACTTC
TRBD1,TRBJ2-5,once,TRBV11-3,CASSSQTGGQETQYF,TGTGCCAGCAGCTCGCAGACAGGGGGTCAAGAGACCCAGTACTTC
NA,TRBJ2-5,NA,TRBV7-9,CASSHSPTETQYF,TGTGCCAGCAGCCATTCTCCAACTGAGACCCAGTACTTC
NA,TRBJ1-1,NA,TRBV6-5,CASSYSIVAASSGAFF,TGTGCCAGCAGTTACTCGATAGTGGCAGCCTCCTCAGGGGCTTTCTTT
NA,TRBJ2-5,NA,TRBV29-1,CSVGSGQSTSKTQYF,TGCAGCGTTGGAAGCGGACAGTCGACCTCGAAGACCCAGTACTTC
NA,TRBJ1-1,NA,TRBV29-1,CSVGGGAGKSTEAFF,TGCAGCGTCGGGGGGGGCGCAGGGAAAAGCACTGAAGCTTTCTTT
NA,TRBJ1-2,NA,TRBV4-1,CASSQEGGLVYGYTF,TGCGCCAGCAGCCAAGAGGGGGGGTTGGTCTATGGCTACACCTTC
NA,TRBJ1-5,NA,TRBV6-1,CASLGGFYQPQHF,TGTGCCAGCCTTGGGGGGTTTTATCAGCCCCAGCATTTT
TRBD2,TRBJ2-4,NA,TRBV6-5,CASRPGLVPKNIQYF,TGTGCCAGCAGACCGGGACTAGTCCCCAAAAACATTCAGTACTTC
NA,TRBJ1-2,NA,TRBV4-1,CASSQNRERDGYTF,TGCGCCAGCAGCCAGAACAGGGAACGTGATGGCTACACCTTC
NA,TRBJ1-2,NA,TRBV25-1,CASSEAGDRNYGYTF,TGTGCCAGCAGTGAAGCCGGAGACAGAAACTATGGCTACACCTTC
TRBD1,TRBJ1-5,few,TRBV9,CASSASGTDNQPQHF,TGTGCCAGCAGCGCCTCCGGGACAGACAATCAGCCCCAGCATTTT
NA,TRBJ1-1,NA,TRBV5-1,CASSLAGGRNTEAFF,TGCGCCAGCAGCTTGGCTGGGGGCCGTAACACTGAAGCTTTCTTT
NA,TRBJ2-3,NA,TRBV7-9,CASTAGDSTDTQYF,TGTGCCAGCACCGCGGGTGATAGCACAGATACGCAGTATTTT
NA,TRBJ2-1,NA,TRBV6-4,CASSERTKYNEQFF,TGTGCCAGCAGTGAAAGGACTAAGTACAATGAGCAGTTCTTC
TRBD2,TRBJ2-5,NA,TRBV6-5,CASSPFAREGETQYF,TGTGCCAGCAGTCCCTTCGCCCGGGAGGGCGAGACCCAGTACTTC
TRBD1,TRBJ1-1,NA,TRBV13,CASSLRTGNTEAFF,TGTGCCAGCAGCCTCCGGACAGGGAACACTGAAGCTTTCTTT
NA,TRBJ2-5,NA,TRBV7-9,CASSRPVETQYF,TGTGCCAGCAGCCGCCCGGTGGAGACCCAGTACTTC